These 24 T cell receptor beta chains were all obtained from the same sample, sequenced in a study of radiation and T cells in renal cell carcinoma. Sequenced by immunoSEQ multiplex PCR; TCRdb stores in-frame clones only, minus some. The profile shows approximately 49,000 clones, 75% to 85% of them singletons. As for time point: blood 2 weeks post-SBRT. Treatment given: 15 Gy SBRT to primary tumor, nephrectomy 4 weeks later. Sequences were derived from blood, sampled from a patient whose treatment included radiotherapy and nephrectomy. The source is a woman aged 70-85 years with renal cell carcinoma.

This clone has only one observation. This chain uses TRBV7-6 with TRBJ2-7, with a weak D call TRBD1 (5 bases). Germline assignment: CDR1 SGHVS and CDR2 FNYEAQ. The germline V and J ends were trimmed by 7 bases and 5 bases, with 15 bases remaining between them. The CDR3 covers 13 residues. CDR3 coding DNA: TGTGCCAGCACCCCTATGGGCAGGGACGAGCAGTACTTC. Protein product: CASTPMGRDEQYF.

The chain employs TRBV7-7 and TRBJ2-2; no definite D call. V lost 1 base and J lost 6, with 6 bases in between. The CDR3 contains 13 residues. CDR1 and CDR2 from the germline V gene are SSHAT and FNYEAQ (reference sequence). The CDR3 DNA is TGTGCCAGCAGCTTAGATAAGGCCGGGGAGCTGTTTTTT. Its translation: CASSLDKAGELFF.

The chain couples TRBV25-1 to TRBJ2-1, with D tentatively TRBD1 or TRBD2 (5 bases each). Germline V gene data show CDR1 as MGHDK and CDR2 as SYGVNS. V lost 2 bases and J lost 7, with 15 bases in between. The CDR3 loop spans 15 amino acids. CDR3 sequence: CASSEAGAEGNEQFF. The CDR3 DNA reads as TGTGCCAGCAGTGAAGCCGGGGCTGAGGGGAATGAGCAGTTCTTC.

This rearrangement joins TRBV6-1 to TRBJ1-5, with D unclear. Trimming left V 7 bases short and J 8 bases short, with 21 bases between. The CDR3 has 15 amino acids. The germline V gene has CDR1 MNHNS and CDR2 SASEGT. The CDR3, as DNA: TGTGCCAGCATCTCTAGCCCGTCTGGGAAAGAGCCCCAGCATTTT. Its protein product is CASISSPSGKEPQHF.

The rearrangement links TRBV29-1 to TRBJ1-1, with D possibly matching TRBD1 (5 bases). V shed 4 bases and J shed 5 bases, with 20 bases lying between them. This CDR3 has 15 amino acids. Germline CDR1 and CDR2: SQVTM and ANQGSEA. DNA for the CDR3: TGCAGCGTTGCAAGGCTTCCGGTCGGGGGTACTGAAGCTTTCTTT. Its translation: CSVARLPVGGTEAFF.

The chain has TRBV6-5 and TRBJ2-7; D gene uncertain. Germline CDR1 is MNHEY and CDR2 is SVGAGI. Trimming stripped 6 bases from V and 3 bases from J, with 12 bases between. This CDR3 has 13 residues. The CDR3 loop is CASSPGRSYEQYF. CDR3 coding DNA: TGTGCCAGCAGCCCCGGACGGAGCTACGAGCAGTACTTC.

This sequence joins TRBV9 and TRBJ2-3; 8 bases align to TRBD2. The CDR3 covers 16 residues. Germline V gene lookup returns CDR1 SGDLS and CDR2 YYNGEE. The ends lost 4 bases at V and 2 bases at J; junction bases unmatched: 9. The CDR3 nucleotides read TGTGCCAGCAGCCTCCGGGAGGGGGGACCCACAGATACGCAGTATTTT. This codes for CASSLREGGPTDTQYF.

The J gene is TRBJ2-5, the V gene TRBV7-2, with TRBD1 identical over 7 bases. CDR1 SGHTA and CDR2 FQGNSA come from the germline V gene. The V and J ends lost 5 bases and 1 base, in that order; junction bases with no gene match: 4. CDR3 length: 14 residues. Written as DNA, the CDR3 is TGTGCCAGCAGCCCCGACAGGGTCCAAGAGACCCAGTACTTC. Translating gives CASSPDRVQETQYF.

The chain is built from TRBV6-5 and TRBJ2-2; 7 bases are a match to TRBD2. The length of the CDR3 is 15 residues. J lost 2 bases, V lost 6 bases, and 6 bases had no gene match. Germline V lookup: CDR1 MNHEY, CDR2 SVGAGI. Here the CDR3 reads CASRAGTTNTGELFF. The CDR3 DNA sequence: TGTGCCAGCAGAGCCGGGACTACTAACACCGGGGAGCTGTTTTTT.

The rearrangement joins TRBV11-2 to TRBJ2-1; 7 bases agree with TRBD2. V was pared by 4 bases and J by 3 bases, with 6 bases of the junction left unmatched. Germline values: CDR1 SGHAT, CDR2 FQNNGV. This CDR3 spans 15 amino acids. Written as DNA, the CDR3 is TGTGCCAGCAGCTCCCGTGCTAGCGGCTACAATGAGCAGTTCTTC. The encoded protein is CASSSRASGYNEQFF.

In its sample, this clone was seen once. The CDR3 DNA follows: TGTGCCAGCAGCTTGGCACTAGCTCAGTCCGTGGCAAACTCCTACGAGCAGTACTTC. Its translation: CASSLALAQSVANSYEQYF. The chain recombines TRBV5-8 with TRBJ2-7; weak D call: TRBD2 (6 bases). Germline values: CDR1 SGHTS, CDR2 YDEGEE. This CDR3 comprises 19 residues. Trimming removed 0 bases from V and 0 bases from J, with 22 bases in between.

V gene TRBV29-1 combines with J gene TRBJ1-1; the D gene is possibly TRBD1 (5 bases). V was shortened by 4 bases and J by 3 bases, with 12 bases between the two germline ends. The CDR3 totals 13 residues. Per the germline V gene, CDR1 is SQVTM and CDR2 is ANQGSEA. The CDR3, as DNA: TGCAGCGTTGCCGCCGTACAGGACACTGAAGCTTTCTTT. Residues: CSVAAVQDTEAFF.

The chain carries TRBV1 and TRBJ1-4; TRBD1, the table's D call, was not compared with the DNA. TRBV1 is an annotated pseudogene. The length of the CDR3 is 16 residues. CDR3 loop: CTSSHRVNTTNEKLFF. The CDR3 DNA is TGCACCAGCAGCCACAGGGTCAATACAACTAATGAAAAACTGTTTTTT.

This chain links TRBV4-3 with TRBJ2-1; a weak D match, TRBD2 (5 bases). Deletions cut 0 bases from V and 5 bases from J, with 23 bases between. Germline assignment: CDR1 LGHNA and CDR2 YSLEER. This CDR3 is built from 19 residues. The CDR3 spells CASSQDPPGSPVANNEQFF. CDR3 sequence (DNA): TGCGCCAGCAGCCAAGACCCCCCGGGGAGCCCAGTCGCCAACAATGAGCAGTTCTTC.

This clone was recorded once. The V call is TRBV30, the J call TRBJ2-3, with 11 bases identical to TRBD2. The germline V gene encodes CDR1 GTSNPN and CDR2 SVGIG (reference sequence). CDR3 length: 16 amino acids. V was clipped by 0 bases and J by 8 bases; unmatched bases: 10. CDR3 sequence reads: CAWSVRASGRSGTQYF. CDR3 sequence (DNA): TGTGCCTGGAGTGTAAGGGCTAGCGGGAGGAGCGGTACGCAGTATTTT.

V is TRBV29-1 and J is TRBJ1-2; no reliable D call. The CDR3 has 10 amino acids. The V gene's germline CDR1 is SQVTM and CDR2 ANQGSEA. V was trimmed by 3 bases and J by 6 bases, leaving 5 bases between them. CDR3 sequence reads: CSVDGDGYTF. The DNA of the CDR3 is TGCAGCGTTGACGGTGATGGCTACACCTTC.

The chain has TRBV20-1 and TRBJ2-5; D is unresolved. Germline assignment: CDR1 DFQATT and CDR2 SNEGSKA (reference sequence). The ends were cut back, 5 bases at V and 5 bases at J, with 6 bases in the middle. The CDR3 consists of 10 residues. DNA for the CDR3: TGCAGTGCTGGCGAGGAGACCCAGTACTTC. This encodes CSAGEETQYF.

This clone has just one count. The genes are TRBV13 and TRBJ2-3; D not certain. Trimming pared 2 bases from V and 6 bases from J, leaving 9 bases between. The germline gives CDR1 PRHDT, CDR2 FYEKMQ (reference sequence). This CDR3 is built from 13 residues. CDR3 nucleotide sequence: TGTGCCAGCAGCTTAACGGCAGAGGATACGCAGTATTTT. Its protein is CASSLTAEDTQYF.

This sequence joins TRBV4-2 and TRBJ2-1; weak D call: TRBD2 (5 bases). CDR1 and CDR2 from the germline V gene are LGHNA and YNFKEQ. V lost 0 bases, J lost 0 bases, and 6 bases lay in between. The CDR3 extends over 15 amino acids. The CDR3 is CASSQERASYNEQFF. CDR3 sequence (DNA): TGTGCCAGCAGCCAAGAGAGGGCCTCCTACAATGAGCAGTTCTTC.

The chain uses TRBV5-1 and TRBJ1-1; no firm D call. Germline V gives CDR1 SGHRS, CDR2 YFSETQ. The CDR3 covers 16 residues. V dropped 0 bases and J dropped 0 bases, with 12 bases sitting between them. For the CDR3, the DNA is TGCGCCAGCAGCTTGGCCGGCGGGCAGATGAACACTGAAGCTTTCTTT. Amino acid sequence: CASSLAGGQMNTEAFF.

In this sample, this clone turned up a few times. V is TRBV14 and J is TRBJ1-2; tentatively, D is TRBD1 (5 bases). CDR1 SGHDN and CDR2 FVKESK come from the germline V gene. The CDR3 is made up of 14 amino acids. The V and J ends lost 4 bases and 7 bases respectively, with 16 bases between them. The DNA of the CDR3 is TGTGCCAGCAGCCTTCGTTCAGGGACCGGTGGCTACACCTTC. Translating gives CASSLRSGTGGYTF.

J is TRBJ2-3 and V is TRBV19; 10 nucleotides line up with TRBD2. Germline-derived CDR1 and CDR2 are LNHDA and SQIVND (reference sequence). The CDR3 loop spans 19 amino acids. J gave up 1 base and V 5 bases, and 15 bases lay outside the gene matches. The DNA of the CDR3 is TGTGCCAGTAGTCCCGCGCGGGGAGCGGGGGGGCCAGGCACAGATACGCAGTATTTT. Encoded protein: CASSPARGAGGPGTDTQYF.

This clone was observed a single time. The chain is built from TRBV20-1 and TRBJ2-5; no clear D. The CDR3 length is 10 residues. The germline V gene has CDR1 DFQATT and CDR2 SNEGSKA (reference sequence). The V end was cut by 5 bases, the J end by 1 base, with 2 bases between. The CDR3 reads CSAVQETQYF. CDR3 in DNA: TGCAGTGCTGTCCAAGAGACCCAGTACTTC.

The CDR3 spells CASRTSATDTQYF. The CDR3, as DNA: TGCGCCAGCAGGACTAGCGCCACAGATACGCAGTATTTT. The chain employs TRBV10-2 and TRBJ2-3; 8 bases match TRBD2. CDR1 and CDR2 from the germline V gene are WSHSY and SAAADI. The ends lost 6 bases at V and 2 bases at J; junction bases unmatched: 1. The CDR3 contains 13 residues.